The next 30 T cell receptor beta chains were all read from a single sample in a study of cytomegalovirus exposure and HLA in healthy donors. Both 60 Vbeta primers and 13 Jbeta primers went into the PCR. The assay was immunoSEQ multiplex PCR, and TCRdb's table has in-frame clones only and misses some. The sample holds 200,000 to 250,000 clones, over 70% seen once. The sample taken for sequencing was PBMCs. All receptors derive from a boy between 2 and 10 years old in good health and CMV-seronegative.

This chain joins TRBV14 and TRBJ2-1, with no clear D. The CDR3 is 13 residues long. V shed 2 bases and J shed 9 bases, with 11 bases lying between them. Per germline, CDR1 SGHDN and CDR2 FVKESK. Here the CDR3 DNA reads TGTGCCAGCAGCCAAATATTGAGTGGTGAGCAGTTCTTC. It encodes CASSQILSGEQFF.

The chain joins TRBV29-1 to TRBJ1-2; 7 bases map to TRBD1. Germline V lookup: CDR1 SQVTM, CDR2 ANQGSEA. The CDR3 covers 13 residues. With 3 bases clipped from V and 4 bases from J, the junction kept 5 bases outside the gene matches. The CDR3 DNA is TGCAGCGTTGATGGCAGGGGGAGCTATGGCTACACCTTC. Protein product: CSVDGRGSYGYTF.

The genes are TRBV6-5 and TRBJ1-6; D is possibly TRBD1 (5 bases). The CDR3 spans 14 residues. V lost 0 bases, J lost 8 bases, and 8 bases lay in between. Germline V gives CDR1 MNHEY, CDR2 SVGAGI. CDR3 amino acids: CASSYSGVDSPLHF. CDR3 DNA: TGTGCCAGCAGTTACTCAGGGGTGGATTCACCCCTCCACTTT.

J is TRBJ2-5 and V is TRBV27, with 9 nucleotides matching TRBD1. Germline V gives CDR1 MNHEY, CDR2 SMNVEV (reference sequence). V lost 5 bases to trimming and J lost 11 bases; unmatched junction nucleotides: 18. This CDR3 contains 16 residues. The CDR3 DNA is TGTGCCAGCAGTCCCCTGACAGGGGGTCTCCCCATGGAGCAGTACTTC. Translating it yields CASSPLTGGLPMEQYF.

The DNA for the CDR3 is TGTGCCAGCAGCCGTCTCACTAGCGCCCAAGAGACCCAGTACTTC. Its protein product is CASSRLTSAQETQYF. The chain links TRBV14 to TRBJ2-5, with 7 nucleotides matching TRBD2. V lost 4 bases to trimming and J lost 1 base; unmatched junction nucleotides: 6. Germline CDR1 reads SGHDN; CDR2 reads FVKESK. There are 15 residues in the CDR3.

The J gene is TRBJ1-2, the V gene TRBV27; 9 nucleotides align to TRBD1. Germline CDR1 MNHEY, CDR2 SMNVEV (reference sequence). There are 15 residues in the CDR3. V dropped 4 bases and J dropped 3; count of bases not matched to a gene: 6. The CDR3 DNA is TGTGCCAGCAGTTATGGGACAGGGAGTTACTATGGCTACACCTTC. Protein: CASSYGTGSYYGYTF.

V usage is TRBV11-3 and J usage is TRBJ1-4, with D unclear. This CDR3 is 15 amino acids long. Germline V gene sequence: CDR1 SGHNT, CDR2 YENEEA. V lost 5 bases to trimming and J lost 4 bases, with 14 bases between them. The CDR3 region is CASSLYGAINEKLFF. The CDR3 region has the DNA TGTGCCAGCAGCCTATACGGAGCGATTAATGAAAAACTGTTTTTT. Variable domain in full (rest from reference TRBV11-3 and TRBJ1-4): EAGVVQSPRYKIIEKKQPVAFWCNPISGHNTLYWYLQNLGQGPELLIRYENEEAVDDSQLPKDRFSAERLKGVDSTLKIQPAELGDSAVYLCASSLYGAINEKLFFGSGTQLSVL.

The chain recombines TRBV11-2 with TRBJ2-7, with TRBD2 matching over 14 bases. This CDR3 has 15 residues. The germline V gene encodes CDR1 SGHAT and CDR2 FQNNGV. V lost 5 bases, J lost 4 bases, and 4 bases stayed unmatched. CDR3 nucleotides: TGTGCCAGCAGCACCGGACTAGCGGGAGGATACGAGCAGTACTTC. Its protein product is CASSTGLAGGYEQYF.

In nucleotides, the CDR3 is TGTGCCAGCAGCCCAGACAGGGGGACCTTTCCCTACGAGCAGTACTTC. This translates into CASSPDRGTFPYEQYF. The J gene is TRBJ2-7, the V gene TRBV2; 9 positions agree with TRBD1. This CDR3 region has 16 residues. V was clipped by 6 bases and J by 2 bases; unmatched bases: 11. Per germline, CDR1 SNHLY and CDR2 FYNNEI.

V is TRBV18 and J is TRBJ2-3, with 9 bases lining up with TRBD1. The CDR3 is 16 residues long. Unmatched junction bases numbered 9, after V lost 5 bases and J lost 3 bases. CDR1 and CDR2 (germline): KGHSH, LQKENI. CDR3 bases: TGTGCCAGCTCAGACGAGACAGGGGGTTTGACAGATACGCAGTATTTT. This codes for CASSDETGGLTDTQYF.

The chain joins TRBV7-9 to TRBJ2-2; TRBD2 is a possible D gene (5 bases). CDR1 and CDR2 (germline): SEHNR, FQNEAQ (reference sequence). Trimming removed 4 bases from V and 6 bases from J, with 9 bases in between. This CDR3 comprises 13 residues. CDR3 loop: CASSSGVPGELFF. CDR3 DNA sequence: TGTGCCAGCAGCTCCGGGGTGCCCGGGGAGCTGTTTTTT.

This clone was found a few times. CDR3 region: CASSLVRGPGDYGYTF. CDR3 sequence (DNA): TGTGCCAGCAGCTTGGTAAGGGGGCCAGGTGACTATGGCTACACCTTC. The rearrangement joins TRBV5-6 to TRBJ1-2; 7 bases are shared with TRBD1. The CDR3 runs 16 residues. J gave up 3 bases and V 0 bases, and 8 bases lay outside the gene matches. CDR1 SGHDT and CDR2 YYEEEE come from the germline V gene.

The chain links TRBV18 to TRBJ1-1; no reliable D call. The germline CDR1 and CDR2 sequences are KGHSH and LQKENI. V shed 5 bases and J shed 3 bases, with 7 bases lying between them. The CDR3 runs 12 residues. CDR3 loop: CASSGGDTEAFF. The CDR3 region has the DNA TGTGCCAGCTCAGGCGGGGACACTGAAGCTTTCTTT. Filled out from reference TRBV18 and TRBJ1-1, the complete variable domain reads NAGVMQNPRHLVRRRGQEARLRCSPMKGHSHVYWYRQLPEEGLKFMVYLQKENIIDESGMPKERFSAEFPKEGPSILRIQQVVRGDSAAYFCASSGGDTEAFFGQGTRLTVV.

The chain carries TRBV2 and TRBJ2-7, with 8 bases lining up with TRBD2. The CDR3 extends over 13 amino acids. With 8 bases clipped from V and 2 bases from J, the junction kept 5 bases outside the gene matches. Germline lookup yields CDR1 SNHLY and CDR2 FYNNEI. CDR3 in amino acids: CASVSGETYEQYF. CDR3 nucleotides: TGTGCCAGCGTTAGCGGGGAGACCTACGAGCAGTACTTC.

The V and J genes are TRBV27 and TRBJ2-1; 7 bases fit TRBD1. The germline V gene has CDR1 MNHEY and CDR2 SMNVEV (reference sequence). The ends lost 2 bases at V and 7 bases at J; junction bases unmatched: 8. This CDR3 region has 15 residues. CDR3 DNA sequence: TGTGCCAGCAGTTTAGAGGGGGCCGGTACGAATGAGCAGTTCTTC. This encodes CASSLEGAGTNEQFF.

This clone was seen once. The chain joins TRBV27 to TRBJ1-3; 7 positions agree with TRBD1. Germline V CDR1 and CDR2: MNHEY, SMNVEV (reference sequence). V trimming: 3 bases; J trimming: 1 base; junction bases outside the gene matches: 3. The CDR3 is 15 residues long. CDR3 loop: CASSFSGQSGNTIYF. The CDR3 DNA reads TGTGCCAGCAGTTTTTCGGGACAGTCTGGAAACACCATATATTTT.

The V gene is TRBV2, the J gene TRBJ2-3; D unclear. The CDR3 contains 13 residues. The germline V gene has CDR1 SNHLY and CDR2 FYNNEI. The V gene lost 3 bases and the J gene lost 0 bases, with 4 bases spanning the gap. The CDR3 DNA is TGTGCCAGCAGTGACAGAAGCACAGATACGCAGTATTTT. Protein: CASSDRSTDTQYF.

The CDR3, as DNA: TGTGCCAGTAGTCCCACCCTCCCTTCCTCGACAGATAGCAATCAGCCCCAGCATTTT. Translated: CASSPTLPSSTDSNQPQHF. V and J are TRBV19 and TRBJ1-5; perhaps TRBD1 as D (5 bases). Per germline, CDR1 LNHDA and CDR2 SQIVND (reference sequence). Deletions cut 5 bases from V and 0 bases from J, with 23 bases between. The CDR3 is 19 amino acids.

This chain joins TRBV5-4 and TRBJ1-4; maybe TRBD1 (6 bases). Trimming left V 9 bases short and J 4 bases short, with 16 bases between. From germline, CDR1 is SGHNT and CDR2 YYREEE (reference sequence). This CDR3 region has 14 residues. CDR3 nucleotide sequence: TGTGCCACAATCGGTTGGACAGATAATGAAAAACTGTTTTTT. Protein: CATIGWTDNEKLFF. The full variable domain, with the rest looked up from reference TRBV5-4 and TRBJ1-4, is ETGVTQSPTHLIKTRGQQVTLRCSSQSGHNTVSWYQQALGQGPQFIFQYYREEENGRGNFPPRFSGLQFPNYSSELNVNALELDDSALYLCATIGWTDNEKLFFGSGTQLSVL.

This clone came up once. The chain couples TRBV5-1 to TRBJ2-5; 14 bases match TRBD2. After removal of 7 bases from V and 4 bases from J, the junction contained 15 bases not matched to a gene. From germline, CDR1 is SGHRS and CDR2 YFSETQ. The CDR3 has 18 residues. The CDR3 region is CASVPIPGLAGEGETQYF. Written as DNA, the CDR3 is TGCGCCAGCGTGCCCATCCCGGGACTAGCGGGGGAGGGAGAGACCCAGTACTTC. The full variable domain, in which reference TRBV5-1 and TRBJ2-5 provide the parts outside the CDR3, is KAGVTQTPRYLIKTRGQQVTLSCSPISGHRSVSWYQQTPGQGLQFLFEYFSETQRNKGNFPGRFSGRQFSNSRSEMNVSTLELGDSALYLCASVPIPGLAGEGETQYFGPGTRLLVL.

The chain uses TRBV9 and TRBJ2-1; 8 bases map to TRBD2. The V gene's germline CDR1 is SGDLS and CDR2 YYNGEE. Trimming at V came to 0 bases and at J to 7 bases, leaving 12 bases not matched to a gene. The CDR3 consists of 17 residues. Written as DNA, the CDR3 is TGTGCCAGCAGCGTAGAGGCGGGGGGCCCTCCGGGGAATGAGCAGTTCTTC. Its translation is CASSVEAGGPPGNEQFF.

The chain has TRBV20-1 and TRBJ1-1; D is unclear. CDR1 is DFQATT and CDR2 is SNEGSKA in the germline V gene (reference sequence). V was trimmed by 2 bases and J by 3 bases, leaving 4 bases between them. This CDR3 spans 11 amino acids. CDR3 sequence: CSARPDTEAFF. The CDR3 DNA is TGCAGTGCTAGACCTGACACTGAAGCTTTCTTT.

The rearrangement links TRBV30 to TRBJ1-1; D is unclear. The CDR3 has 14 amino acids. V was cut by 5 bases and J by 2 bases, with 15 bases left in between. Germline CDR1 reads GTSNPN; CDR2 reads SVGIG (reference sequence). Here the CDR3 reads CAWGPGLGNTEAFF. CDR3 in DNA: TGTGCCTGGGGGCCAGGCTTGGGTAACACTGAAGCTTTCTTT. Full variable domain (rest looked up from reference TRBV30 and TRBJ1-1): SQTIHQWPATLVQPVGSPLSLECTVEGTSNPNLYWYRQAAGRGLQLLFYSVGIGQISSEVPQNLSASRPQDRQFILSSKKLLLSDSGFYLCAWGPGLGNTEAFFGQGTRLTVV.

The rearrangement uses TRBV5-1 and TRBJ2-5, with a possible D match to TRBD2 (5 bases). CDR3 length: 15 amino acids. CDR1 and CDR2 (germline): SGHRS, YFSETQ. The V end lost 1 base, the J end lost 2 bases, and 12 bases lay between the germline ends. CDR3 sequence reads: CASSLLSGGQETQYF. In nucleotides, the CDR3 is TGCGCCAGCAGCTTGCTGAGCGGCGGACAAGAGACCCAGTACTTC.

CDR3 coding DNA: TGTGCAAGTCGCTCCCGGACTAGCGGGGGGACCGGGGAGCTGTTTTTT. It yields the protein CASRSRTSGGTGELFF. This chain connects TRBV12-2 to TRBJ2-2; the table's D call, TRBD2, has no DNA check behind it. TRBV12-2 is reported as a pseudogene. The CDR3 extends over 16 amino acids.

The CDR3 region has the DNA TGTGCCAGTAGAACCCACGGGGAGAACACTGAAGCTTTCTTT. It specifies CASRTHGENTEAFF. The chain uses TRBV19 and TRBJ1-1; D gene uncertain. Germline CDR1 LNHDA, CDR2 SQIVND (reference sequence). The CDR3 has 14 amino acids. The V and J ends lost 6 bases and 1 base respectively, with 12 bases between them. The entire variable domain, with the rest obtained from reference TRBV19 and TRBJ1-1, is as follows: DGGITQSPKYLFRKEGQNVTLSCEQNLNHDAMYWYRQDPGQGLRLIYYSQIVNDFQKGDIAEGYSVSREKKESFPLTVTSAQKNPTAFYLCASRTHGENTEAFFGQGTRLTVV.

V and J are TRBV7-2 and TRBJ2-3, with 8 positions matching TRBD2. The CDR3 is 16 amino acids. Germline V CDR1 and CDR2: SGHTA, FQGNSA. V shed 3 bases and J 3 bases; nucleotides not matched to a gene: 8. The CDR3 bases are TGTGCCAGCAGCTTTCTATCGAGCGGGAGAACAGATACGCAGTATTTT. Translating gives CASSFLSSGRTDTQYF.

The CDR3, as DNA: TGTGCCAGCAGCTTAGGGACAGGCGCTCGGGGCGGCAATCAGCCCCAGCATTTT. The encoded protein is CASSLGTGARGGNQPQHF. The chain is built from TRBV5-5 and TRBJ1-5, with 8 nucleotides matching TRBD1. The junction had 12 bases not matched to a gene; V was cut back by 2 bases and J by 2 bases. The V gene's germline CDR1 is SGHKS and CDR2 YYEKEE (reference sequence). There are 18 residues in the CDR3.

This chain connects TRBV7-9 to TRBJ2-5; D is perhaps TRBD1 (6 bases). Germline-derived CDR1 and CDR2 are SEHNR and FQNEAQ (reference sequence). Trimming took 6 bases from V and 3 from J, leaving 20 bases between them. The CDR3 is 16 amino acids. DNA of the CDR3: TGTGCCAGCAGTCTCGGGGCAGGGGTTCAAGAAGAGACCCAGTACTTC. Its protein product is CASSLGAGVQEETQYF.

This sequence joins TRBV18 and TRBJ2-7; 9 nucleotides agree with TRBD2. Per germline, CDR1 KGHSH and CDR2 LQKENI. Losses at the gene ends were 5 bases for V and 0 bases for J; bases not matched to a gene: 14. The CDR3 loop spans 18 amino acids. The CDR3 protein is CASSGRKELAGTSYEQYF. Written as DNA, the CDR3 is TGTGCCAGCTCAGGTCGGAAGGAACTAGCGGGCACCTCCTACGAGCAGTACTTC.